A single sample is the source of the 13 T cell receptor beta chains below, sequenced in a study of response to subunit inactivated influenza vaccine. TCRdb reanalysed the RT-PCR reads using MiXCR and keeps one entry per CDR3 protein. This table holds about 190,000 distinct CDR3 sequences, about an eighth found once. The material sequenced was CD8+ T cells sorted from PBMCs, taken 5 days after vaccination. The receptors originated from a man aged 50 to 59 who received an inactivated influenza vaccine.

This clonotype was seen only a few times. The rearrangement uses TRBV9 and TRBJ1-4; a possible D gene is TRBD1 (6 bases). CDR1 is SGDLS, CDR2 YYNGEE, per germline. The CDR3 consists of 15 residues. V was cut by 4 bases and J by 2 bases, with 12 bases left in between. CDR3 region: CASSPSGQTNEKLFF. Here the CDR3 DNA reads TGTGCCAGCAGCCCTTCCGGACAGACTAATGAAAAACTGTTTTTT.

This clonotype was detected a few times. The chain recombines TRBV3-1 with TRBJ2-7; no clear D gene. The CDR3 runs to 13 residues. With 3 bases removed from V and 3 bases from J, the gap between germline ends came to 9 bases. Germline V gene data show CDR1 as LGHDT and CDR2 as YNNKEL (reference sequence). The CDR3 sequence is CASSHGRSYEQYF. In DNA, the CDR3 is TGTGCCAGCAGCCACGGACGGAGCTACGAGCAGTACTTC.

This clonotype was counted only a few times. The gene calls are TRBV14 and TRBJ1-2; 7 nucleotides line up with TRBD1. This CDR3 region has 15 residues. Germline-derived CDR1 and CDR2 are SGHDN and FVKESK. After removal of 0 bases from V and 4 bases from J, the junction contained 5 bases not matched to a gene. The CDR3 DNA sequence: TGTGCCAGCAGCCAAGATCACAGGGGTGGCTATGGCTACACCTTC. Its translation: CASSQDHRGGYGYTF.

This clonotype was counted only a few times. At one end the junction does not follow the germline gene, possibly because of a read error. This sequence joins TRBV3-1 and TRBJ2-2, with D unresolved. From germline, CDR1 is LGHDT and CDR2 YNNKEL (reference sequence). The CDR3 covers 18 residues. The CDR3 is CASSEELINTPHTGELFF. CDR3 sequence (DNA): TGTGCCAGCAGCGAAGAATTAATTAATACACCCCACACCGGGGAGCTGTTTTTT.

This clonotype was detected a few times. The chain carries TRBV28 and TRBJ2-1; 7 bases fit TRBD1. Germline V gene sequence: CDR1 MDHEN, CDR2 SYDVKM. The CDR3 loop spans 20 amino acids. Trimming took 3 bases from V and 1 from J; bases not matched to a gene: 18. CDR3 in amino acids: CASSLGIPKPRDSSYNEQFF. The CDR3 region has the DNA TGTGCCAGCAGTTTGGGCATCCCAAAACCCAGGGACAGTTCCTACAATGAGCAGTTCTTC.

This clonotype was counted only a few times. The chain combines TRBV5-1 with TRBJ1-2; 9 bases align to TRBD1. V lost 4 bases and J lost 6; bases outside the gene matches: 13. The CDR3 sequence is 16 residues long. Germline CDR1 and CDR2: SGHRS and YFSETQ. CDR3 loop: CASSVREEGQGDGYTF. The CDR3 DNA is TGCGCCAGCAGCGTGCGAGAAGAGGGACAGGGCGATGGCTACACCTTC. The variable domain in full, with the rest retrieved from reference TRBV5-1 and TRBJ1-2, is KAGVTQTPRYLIKTRGQQVTLSCSPISGHRSVSWYQQTPGQGLQFLFEYFSETQRNKGNFPGRFSGRQFSNSRSEMNVSTLELGDSALYLCASSVREEGQGDGYTFGSGTRLTVV.

The chain couples TRBV12-3 or TRBV12-4 to TRBJ2-5; D is possibly TRBD2 (6 bases). Trimming removed 2 bases from V and 9 bases from J, with 19 bases in between. This CDR3 has 15 amino acids. CDR3 loop: CASSLSTGGSGAQYF. The CDR3 nucleotides are TGTGCCAGCAGTTTATCAACAGGCGGCTCGGGGGCCCAGTACTTC.

This clonotype was recorded at least ten times. V is TRBV25-1 and J is TRBJ2-1, with D unclear. Per the germline V gene, CDR1 is MGHDK and CDR2 is SYGVNS. The CDR3 is 13 residues long. Trimming stripped 5 bases from V and 0 bases from J, with 5 bases between. The CDR3 DNA follows: TGTGCCAGCAGTCAGAGCTCCTACAATGAGCAGTTCTTC. Translation: CASSQSSYNEQFF.

This clonotype occurred a few times. The missing conserved phenylalanine or tryptophan at the end of this CDR3 makes a read error likely. The DNA is left out, because the CDR3 cannot be placed on it with certainty; the CDR3 is given as TCRdb lists it. The V and J genes are TRBV11-2 and TRBJ2-1; TRBD2, the D gene given by the table, was not confirmed from the DNA. The CDR3 contains 13 residues when both ends are counted. Per germline, CDR1 SGHAT and CDR2 FQNNGV. The CDR3 reads CASSSPLGGVGHL.

V and J are TRBV6-5 and TRBJ2-2, with 10 bases fitting TRBD1. CDR1 is MNHEY, CDR2 SVGAGI, per germline. V gave up 4 bases and J gave up 4 bases; unmatched junction bases: 6. CDR3 length: 16 residues. CDR3 nucleotides: TGTGCCAGCAGTTTGACAGGGGGCGAGCGCACCGGGGAGCTGTTTTTT. Its translation: CASSLTGGERTGELFF.

This clonotype appeared a few times. The V call is TRBV12-3 or TRBV12-4, the J call TRBJ1-2; TRBD1 is a possible D gene (6 bases). This CDR3 region has 15 residues. V gave up 2 bases and J gave up 2 bases, with 12 bases separating them. CDR3 coding DNA: TGTGCCAGCAGTTTATTGCTAGGACAGAACTATGGCTACACCTTC. This sequence encodes CASSLLLGQNYGYTF.

There are a few counts of this clonotype. V gene TRBV5-6 combines with J gene TRBJ1-1; tentative D call: TRBD1 (5 bases). Trimming stripped 2 bases from V and 0 bases from J, with 14 bases between. This CDR3 contains 16 residues. Germline V lookup: CDR1 SGHDT, CDR2 YYEEEE. This CDR3 reads CASSFSLQGLNTEAFF. The CDR3 DNA sequence: TGTGCCAGCAGCTTTTCCCTCCAGGGTTTGAACACTGAAGCTTTCTTT.

This clonotype was picked up many times. This rearrangement joins TRBV12-3 or TRBV12-4 to TRBJ2-2; D tentatively fits TRBD1 or TRBD2 (6 bases each). The V gene lost 3 bases and the J gene lost 1 base, with 15 bases spanning the gap. This CDR3 region has 17 residues. The CDR3 is CASSFPEGGENTGELFF. CDR3 DNA: TGTGCCAGCAGTTTCCCCGAGGGGGGAGAGAACACCGGGGAGCTGTTTTTT.